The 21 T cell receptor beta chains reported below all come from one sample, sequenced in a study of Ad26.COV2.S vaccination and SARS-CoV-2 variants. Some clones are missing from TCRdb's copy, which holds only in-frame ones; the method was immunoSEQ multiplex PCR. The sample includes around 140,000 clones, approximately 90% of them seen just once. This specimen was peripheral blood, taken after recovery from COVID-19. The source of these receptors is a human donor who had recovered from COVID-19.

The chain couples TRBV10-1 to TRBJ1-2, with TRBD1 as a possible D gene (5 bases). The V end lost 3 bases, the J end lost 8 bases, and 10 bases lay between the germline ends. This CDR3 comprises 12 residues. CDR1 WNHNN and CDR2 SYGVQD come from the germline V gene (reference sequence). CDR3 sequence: CASSDQGWGYTF. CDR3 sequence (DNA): TGCGCCAGCAGTGACCAGGGCTGGGGCTACACCTTC.

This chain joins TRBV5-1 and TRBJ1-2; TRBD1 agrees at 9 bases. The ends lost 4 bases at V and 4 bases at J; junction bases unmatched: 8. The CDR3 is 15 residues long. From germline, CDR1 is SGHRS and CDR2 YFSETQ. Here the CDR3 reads CASSQRDRASYGYTF. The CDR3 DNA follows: TGCGCCAGCAGCCAACGGGACAGGGCTTCCTATGGCTACACCTTC. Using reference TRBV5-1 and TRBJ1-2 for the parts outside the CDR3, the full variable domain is KAGVTQTPRYLIKTRGQQVTLSCSPISGHRSVSWYQQTPGQGLQFLFEYFSETQRNKGNFPGRFSGRQFSNSRSEMNVSTLELGDSALYLCASSQRDRASYGYTFGSGTRLTVV.

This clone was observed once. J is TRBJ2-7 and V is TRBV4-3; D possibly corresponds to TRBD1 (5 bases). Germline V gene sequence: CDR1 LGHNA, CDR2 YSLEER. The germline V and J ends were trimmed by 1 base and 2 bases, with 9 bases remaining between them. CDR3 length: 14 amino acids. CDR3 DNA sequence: TGCGCCAGCAGCCAAGGCACAGGACCCTACGAGCAGTACTTC. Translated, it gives CASSQGTGPYEQYF.

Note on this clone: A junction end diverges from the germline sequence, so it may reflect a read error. The DNA for the CDR3 is TGCGCCAGCAGATTGGGACTAGGGGAGACCCAGTACTTC. The encoded protein is CASRLGLGETQYF. This sequence joins TRBV5-1 and TRBJ2-5; TRBD2 aligns across 8 bases. CDR3 size: 13 residues. Germline CDR1 and CDR2: SGHRS and YFSETQ.

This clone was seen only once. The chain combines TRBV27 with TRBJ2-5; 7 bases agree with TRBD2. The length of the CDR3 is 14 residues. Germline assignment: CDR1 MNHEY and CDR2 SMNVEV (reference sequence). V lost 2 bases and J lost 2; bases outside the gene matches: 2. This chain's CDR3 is CASSLGAGQETQYF. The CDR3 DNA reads TGTGCCAGCAGTTTAGGAGCGGGGCAAGAGACCCAGTACTTC.

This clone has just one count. Here the CDR3 DNA reads TGTGCCAGCAGAAAAGGGCCCGGGGAGACCCAGTACTTC. Its translation is CASRKGPGETQYF. The J gene is TRBJ2-5, the V gene TRBV6-5, with D unclear. Germline-derived CDR1 and CDR2 are MNHEY and SVGAGI. The CDR3 loop spans 13 amino acids. Between the trimmed V and J ends, which lost 6 bases and 5 bases, there was a span of 13 bases.

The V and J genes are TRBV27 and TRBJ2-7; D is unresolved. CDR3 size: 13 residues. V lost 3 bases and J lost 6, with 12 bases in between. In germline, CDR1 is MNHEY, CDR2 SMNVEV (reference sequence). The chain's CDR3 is CASSFLLGGEQYF. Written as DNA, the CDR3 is TGTGCCAGCAGTTTTCTCCTGGGCGGCGAGCAGTACTTC.

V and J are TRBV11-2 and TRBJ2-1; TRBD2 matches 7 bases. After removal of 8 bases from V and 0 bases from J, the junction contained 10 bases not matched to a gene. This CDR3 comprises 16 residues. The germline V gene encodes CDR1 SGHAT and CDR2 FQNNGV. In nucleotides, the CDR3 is TGTGCCAGCGGCAAGGGCGGGGGTCCCTCCTACAATGAGCAGTTCTTC. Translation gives CASGKGGGPSYNEQFF.

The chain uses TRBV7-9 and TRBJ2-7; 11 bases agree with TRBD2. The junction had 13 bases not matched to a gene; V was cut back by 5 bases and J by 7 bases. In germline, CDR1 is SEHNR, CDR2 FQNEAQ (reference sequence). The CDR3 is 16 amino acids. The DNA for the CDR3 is TGTGCCAGCAGCATCGATAGCGGGGGGGCGAAAGGTGAGCAGTACTTC. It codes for CASSIDSGGAKGEQYF.

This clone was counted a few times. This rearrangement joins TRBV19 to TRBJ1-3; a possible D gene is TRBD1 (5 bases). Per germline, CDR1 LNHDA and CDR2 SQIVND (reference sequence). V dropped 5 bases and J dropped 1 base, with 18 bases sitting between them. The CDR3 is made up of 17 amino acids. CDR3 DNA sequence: TGTGCCAGTAGTTCTCCCCGGGACCGAGGGTCTGGAAACACCATATATTTT. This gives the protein CASSSPRDRGSGNTIYF. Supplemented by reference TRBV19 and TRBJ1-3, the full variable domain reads DGGITQSPKYLFRKEGQNVTLSCEQNLNHDAMYWYRQDPGQGLRLIYYSQIVNDFQKGDIAEGYSVSREKKESFPLTVTSAQKNPTAFYLCASSSPRDRGSGNTIYFGEGSWLTVV.

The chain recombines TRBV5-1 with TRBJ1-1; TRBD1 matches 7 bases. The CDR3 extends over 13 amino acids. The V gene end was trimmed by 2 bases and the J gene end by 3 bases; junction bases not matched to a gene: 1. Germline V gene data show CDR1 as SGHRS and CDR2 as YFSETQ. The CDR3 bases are TGCGCCAGCAGCTTCCAGGGGGACACTGAAGCTTTCTTT. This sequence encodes CASSFQGDTEAFF.

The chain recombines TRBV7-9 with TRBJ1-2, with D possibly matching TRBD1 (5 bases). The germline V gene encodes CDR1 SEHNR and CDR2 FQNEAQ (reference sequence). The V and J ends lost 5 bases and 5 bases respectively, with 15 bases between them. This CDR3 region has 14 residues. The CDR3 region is CASSPGQGTYGYTF. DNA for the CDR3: TGTGCCAGCAGCCCGGGCCAGGGTACGTATGGCTACACCTTC.

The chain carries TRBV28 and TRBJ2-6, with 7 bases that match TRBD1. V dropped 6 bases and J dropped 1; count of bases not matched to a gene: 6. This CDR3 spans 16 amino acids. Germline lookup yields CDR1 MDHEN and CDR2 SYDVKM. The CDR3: CASSGDRASGANVLTF. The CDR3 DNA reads TGTGCCAGCAGCGGGGACAGAGCTTCTGGGGCCAACGTCCTGACTTTC.

CDR3 in amino acids: CASSYGSGGRFNEQFF. CDR3 nucleotide sequence: TGTGCCAGCAGTTACGGATCAGGGGGCCGATTCAATGAGCAGTTCTTC. The chain joins TRBV6-2 or TRBV6-3 to TRBJ2-1, with 8 bases identical to TRBD1. The CDR3 contains 16 residues. The germline CDR1 and CDR2 sequences are MNHEY and SVGEGT. Germline trimming cut 2 bases from V and 6 bases from J; bases unmatched to any gene: 9.

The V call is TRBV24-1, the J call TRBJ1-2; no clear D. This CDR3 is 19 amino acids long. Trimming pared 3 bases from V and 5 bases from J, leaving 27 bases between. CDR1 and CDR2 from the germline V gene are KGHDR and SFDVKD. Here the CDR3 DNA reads TGTGCCACCAGTGATAGTCAGACCCAATGGTTGGGATCCGGGTATGGCTACACCTTC. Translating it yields CATSDSQTQWLGSGYGYTF.

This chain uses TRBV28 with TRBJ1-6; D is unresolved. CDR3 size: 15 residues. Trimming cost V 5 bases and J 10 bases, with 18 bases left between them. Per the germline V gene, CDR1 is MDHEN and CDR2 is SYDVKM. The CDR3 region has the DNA TGTGCCAGCAGTACGAGTCCTACGGGGAACTCACCCCTCCACTTT. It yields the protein CASSTSPTGNSPLHF.

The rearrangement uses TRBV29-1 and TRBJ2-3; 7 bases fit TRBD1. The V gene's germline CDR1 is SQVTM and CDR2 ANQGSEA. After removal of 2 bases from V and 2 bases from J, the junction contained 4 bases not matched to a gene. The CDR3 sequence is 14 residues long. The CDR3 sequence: CSVERTGPTDTQYF. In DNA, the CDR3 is TGCAGCGTTGAAAGGACAGGCCCCACAGATACGCAGTATTTT.

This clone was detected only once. In DNA form, the CDR3 reads TGTGCCAGCAGCGTAGCCCCAGGGGGCCGGACCAAAGATACGCAGTATTTT. Residues: CASSVAPGGRTKDTQYF. This chain links TRBV9 with TRBJ2-3; TRBD1 agrees at 8 bases. Germline assignment: CDR1 SGDLS and CDR2 YYNGEE. J gave up 5 bases and V 0 bases, and 11 bases lay outside the gene matches. The CDR3 runs 17 residues.

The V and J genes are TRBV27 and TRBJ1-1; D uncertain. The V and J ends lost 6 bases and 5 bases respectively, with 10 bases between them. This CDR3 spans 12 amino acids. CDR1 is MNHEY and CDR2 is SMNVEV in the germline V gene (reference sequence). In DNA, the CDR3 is TGTGCCAGCAGAGGGAAGCGAACTGAAGCTTTCTTT. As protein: CASRGKRTEAFF.

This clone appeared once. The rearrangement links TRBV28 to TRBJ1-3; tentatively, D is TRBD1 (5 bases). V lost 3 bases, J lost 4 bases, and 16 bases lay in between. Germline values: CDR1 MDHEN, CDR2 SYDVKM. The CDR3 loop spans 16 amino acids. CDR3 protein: CASSFGRESTGNTIYF. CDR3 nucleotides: TGTGCCAGCAGTTTCGGCAGGGAGAGTACAGGAAACACCATATATTTT.

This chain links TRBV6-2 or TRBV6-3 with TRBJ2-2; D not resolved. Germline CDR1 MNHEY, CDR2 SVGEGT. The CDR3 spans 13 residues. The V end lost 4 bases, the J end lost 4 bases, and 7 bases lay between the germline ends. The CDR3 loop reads CASSFAGTGELFF. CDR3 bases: TGTGCCAGCAGTTTCGCCGGCACCGGGGAGCTGTTTTTT.